A selection of T cell receptor beta chains follows, all from one sample in a study of siplizumab effects on memory and regulatory T cells. Antigens of these TCRs are unknown. The assay was immunoSEQ multiplex PCR, and TCRdb's table has in-frame clones only and misses some. The sample yields about 9,600 clones, roughly 50% seen once. The sequenced material came from CFSE-low (dividing) CD4+ T cells sorted from an allogeneic mixed lymphocyte reaction. These receptors originate from a human donor in good health; the cells came from an allogeneic mixed lymphocyte reaction. Each CDR3 is given with its conserved first and last residue. The D gene is left open where the match is weak. Clone size is shown for a subset of rows, as once, few, many or a class of expanded clone.

CDR3nt: TGTGCCAGCAGCCCCGACTCTCGGCGAGGCTACGAGCAGTACTTC; CDR3aa: CASSPDSRRGYEQYF; j_gene: TRBJ2-7; v_gene: TRBV28; d_gene: .; abundance: .
CDR3nt: TGTGCCAGCAGTAGTAGCGGGAGAAGGCCAGATACGCAGTATTTT; CDR3aa: CASSSSGRRPDTQYF; j_gene: TRBJ2-3; v_gene: TRBV6-1; d_gene: TRBD2; abundance: .
CDR3nt: TGCAGCGTTGAATGGGTGGCTAGCGGGAGAAGTGTTGGGGATACGCAGTATTTT; CDR3aa: CSVEWVASGRSVGDTQYF; j_gene: TRBJ2-3; v_gene: TRBV29-1; d_gene: TRBD2; abundance: .
CDR3nt: TGTGCCAGCAGCTTAGAAGGCCCAGGGTTATATGGCTACACCTTC; CDR3aa: CASSLEGPGLYGYTF; j_gene: TRBJ1-2; v_gene: TRBV7-9; d_gene: .; abundance: .
CDR3nt: TGTGCCTGGGGGACAGGTCGCACTGAAGCTTTCTTT; CDR3aa: CAWGTGRTEAFF; j_gene: TRBJ1-1; v_gene: TRBV30; d_gene: TRBD1; abundance: .
CDR3nt: TGTGCCACCGCATTACAGGGAAATTACAATGAGCAGTTCTTC; CDR3aa: CATALQGNYNEQFF; j_gene: TRBJ2-1; v_gene: TRBV19; d_gene: .; abundance: medium-sized
CDR3nt: TGCGCCAGCAGCTTTTCGGGGCTCCGGACCGGAGAGACCCAGTACTTC; CDR3aa: CASSFSGLRTGETQYF; j_gene: TRBJ2-5; v_gene: TRBV5-1; d_gene: .; abundance: .
CDR3nt: TGTGCCAGCGGACGCGGGGGGGCCTACGAGCAGTACTTC; CDR3aa: CASGRGGAYEQYF; j_gene: TRBJ2-7; v_gene: TRBV6-6; d_gene: TRBD2; abundance: .
CDR3nt: TGTGCCACCAGTCCGGGACAGGGAAACAATGAGCAGTTCTTC; CDR3aa: CATSPGQGNNEQFF; j_gene: TRBJ2-1; v_gene: TRBV15; d_gene: TRBD1; abundance: .
CDR3nt: TGTGCCAGCAGCCAAGATTTCTACGAATCGAGTGGCTACACCTTC; CDR3aa: CASSQDFYESSGYTF; j_gene: TRBJ1-2; v_gene: TRBV4-2; d_gene: .; abundance: few
CDR3nt: TGTGCCAGTAGTCAGAGGGGGAGAGGAGCTTTCTTT; CDR3aa: CASSQRGRGAFF; j_gene: TRBJ1-1; v_gene: TRBV19; d_gene: .; abundance: .
CDR3nt: TGTGCCAGCAGTCATCACAGGGGAAAATACACAGATACGCAGTATTTT; CDR3aa: CASSHHRGKYTDTQYF; j_gene: TRBJ2-3; v_gene: TRBV11-2; d_gene: TRBD1; abundance: few
CDR3nt: TGTGCCAGCAGCTTTCGGCAGGGGGCGCGAGCTTTCTTT; CDR3aa: CASSFRQGARAFF; j_gene: TRBJ1-1; v_gene: TRBV5-8; d_gene: TRBD1; abundance: .
CDR3nt: TGTGCCACTTTTGGGACAGCCTACGCCGGGGAGCTGTTTTTT; CDR3aa: CATFGTAYAGELFF; j_gene: TRBJ2-2; v_gene: TRBV6-6; d_gene: TRBD1; abundance: .
CDR3nt: TGTGCCTGGAGTTCTATGTCGGGTCAGCCCCAGCATTTT; CDR3aa: CAWSSMSGQPQHF; j_gene: TRBJ1-5; v_gene: TRBV30; d_gene: .; abundance: few
CDR3nt: TGCAGCGTTGGACAGGGAAGGAATGAGCAGTACTTC; CDR3aa: CSVGQGRNEQYF; j_gene: TRBJ2-7; v_gene: TRBV29-1; d_gene: TRBD1; abundance: medium-sized
CDR3nt: TGTGCCAGCAGTGTTTCCACCCGCAATCAGCCCCAGCATTTT; CDR3aa: CASSVSTRNQPQHF; j_gene: TRBJ1-5; v_gene: TRBV2; d_gene: .; abundance: .
CDR3nt: TGTGCCATTGCAAGTAGACTAGCGCCCACAGATACGCAGTATTTT; CDR3aa: CAIASRLAPTDTQYF; j_gene: TRBJ2-3; v_gene: TRBV10-3; d_gene: TRBD2; abundance: .
CDR3nt: TGCAGTCATCAGATTAACTACGAGCAGTACTTC; CDR3aa: CSHQINYEQYF; j_gene: TRBJ2-7; v_gene: TRBV20-1; d_gene: .; abundance: medium-sized
CDR3nt: TGTGCCAGCACCATAGGGGCAGGGTTGGAAAAACTGTTTTTT; CDR3aa: CASTIGAGLEKLFF; j_gene: TRBJ1-4; v_gene: TRBV6-1; d_gene: .; abundance: .
CDR3nt: TGTGCCAGCTCAACGGTACAAGAGACCCAGTACTTC; CDR3aa: CASSTVQETQYF; j_gene: TRBJ2-5; v_gene: TRBV18; d_gene: .; abundance: .
CDR3nt: TGTGCCAGCAGCTTACAGGGGGCTACAGATACGCAGTATTTT; CDR3aa: CASSLQGATDTQYF; j_gene: TRBJ2-3; v_gene: TRBV7-3; d_gene: TRBD1; abundance: medium-sized
CDR3nt: TGTGCCAGCAGTGACCCCACCGCGGGCGTCTACGAGCAGTACTTC; CDR3aa: CASSDPTAGVYEQYF; j_gene: TRBJ2-7; v_gene: TRBV6-1; d_gene: .; abundance: few
CDR3nt: TGTGCCAGCAGCCGGACGCGGCCCGCTGAAGCTTTCTTT; CDR3aa: CASSRTRPAEAFF; j_gene: TRBJ1-1; v_gene: TRBV4-2; d_gene: .; abundance: .
CDR3nt: TGTGCCAGCAGCTCAGGAAACAGTTTTCGCACAGATACGCAGTATTTT; CDR3aa: CASSSGNSFRTDTQYF; j_gene: TRBJ2-3; v_gene: TRBV7-9; d_gene: .; abundance: few
CDR3nt: TGTGCCAGCATCCCCGCGAGTGCTAGCGGGAGTACCGGGGAGCTGTTTTTT; CDR3aa: CASIPASASGSTGELFF; j_gene: TRBJ2-2; v_gene: TRBV28; d_gene: TRBD2; abundance: .
CDR3nt: TGTGCCTGGAGTTTGCAGAATAATCAGCCCCAGCATTTT; CDR3aa: CAWSLQNNQPQHF; j_gene: TRBJ1-5; v_gene: TRBV30; d_gene: .; abundance: medium-sized
CDR3nt: TGTGCCAGCAGTGTAAACGACAACTCCTACGAGCAGTACTTC; CDR3aa: CASSVNDNSYEQYF; j_gene: TRBJ2-7; v_gene: TRBV2; d_gene: .; abundance: .
CDR3nt: TGTGCCAGCAAATTGGACAGGGGGTCGACTGAAGCTTTCTTT; CDR3aa: CASKLDRGSTEAFF; j_gene: TRBJ1-1; v_gene: TRBV5-4; d_gene: TRBD1; abundance: few
CDR3nt: TGTGCCACCAGCAGGAAATTTCAGGGGGCGCTTAGTAATGAGCAGTTCTTC; CDR3aa: CATSRKFQGALSNEQFF; j_gene: TRBJ2-1; v_gene: TRBV15; d_gene: TRBD1; abundance: .
CDR3nt: TGTGCCAGCTCACCACCGACGGGAGGTGCAGATACGCAGTATTTT; CDR3aa: CASSPPTGGADTQYF; j_gene: TRBJ2-3; v_gene: TRBV18; d_gene: TRBD2; abundance: few
CDR3nt: TGTGCCAGCAGCTTCTCAAGCGGGGGGCCAGAGACCCAGTACTTC; CDR3aa: CASSFSSGGPETQYF; j_gene: TRBJ2-5; v_gene: TRBV21-1; d_gene: .; abundance: .
CDR3nt: TGTGCCAGCCAGTACAAACAGGGCGGAATTTACGAGCAGTACTTC; CDR3aa: CASQYKQGGIYEQYF; j_gene: TRBJ2-7; v_gene: TRBV27; d_gene: .; abundance: .
CDR3nt: TGTGCCAGCAGCTTGGGCGGGAAACCCTACGAGCAGTACTTC; CDR3aa: CASSLGGKPYEQYF; j_gene: TRBJ2-7; v_gene: TRBV11-2; d_gene: .; abundance: .
CDR3nt: TGTGCCAGCAGTTCCCCTCCCGGAGGGCAAGAGACCCAGTACTTC; CDR3aa: CASSSPPGGQETQYF; j_gene: TRBJ2-5; v_gene: TRBV28; d_gene: .; abundance: .
CDR3nt: TGTGCCAGTACGAAGGAGGTCACACGTGAAAAACTGTTTTTT; CDR3aa: CASTKEVTREKLFF; j_gene: TRBJ1-4; v_gene: TRBV19; d_gene: .; abundance: few